Each of the 20 T cell receptor beta chains below was sequenced from the same sample in a study of blood T cell repertoires in COVID-19. Only in-frame clones appear in the TCRdb table, and some are missing; sequencing was by immunoSEQ multiplex PCR. The table includes about 300,000 clones, more than 75% detected once. The specimen sequenced was PBMCs or T cells enriched from blood (not recorded which). Source of these receptors: a woman between 18 and 29 years old who had recovered from COVID-19.

The rearrangement uses TRBV18 and TRBJ2-1; D not certain. V shed 3 bases and J shed 4 bases, with 10 bases lying between them. This CDR3 has 14 residues. From germline, CDR1 is KGHSH and CDR2 LQKENI. The CDR3, as DNA: TGTGCCAGCTCACCTCTGGCCCAGTACAATGAGCAGTTCTTC. Residues: CASSPLAQYNEQFF.

The V call is TRBV14, the J call TRBJ2-7; TRBD1 matches at 12 bases. The CDR3 runs 17 residues. Germline-derived CDR1 and CDR2 are SGHDN and FVKESK. The V and J ends lost 5 bases and 2 bases, in that order; junction bases with no gene match: 10. As DNA, the CDR3 is TGTGCCAGCAGCGCAATATACGGGACAGGGGGCACCTACGAGCAGTACTTC. This encodes CASSAIYGTGGTYEQYF.

This clone was detected a few times. The chain recombines TRBV5-1 with TRBJ2-3, with D perhaps matching TRBD2 (6 bases). Deletions cut 6 bases from V and 1 base from J, with 9 bases between. Germline V gene lookup returns CDR1 SGHRS and CDR2 YFSETQ. There are 13 residues in the CDR3. The CDR3 region has the DNA TGCGCCAGCAACTTAGCGGGCACAGATACGCAGTATTTT. This sequence encodes CASNLAGTDTQYF.

The gene calls are TRBV19 and TRBJ1-2; D is possibly TRBD1 (5 bases). The V gene lost 4 bases and the J gene lost 1 base, with 13 bases spanning the gap. Germline-derived CDR1 and CDR2 are LNHDA and SQIVND (reference sequence). The CDR3 sequence is 15 residues long. The CDR3 here is CASSTGITFNYGYTF. In nucleotides, the CDR3 is TGTGCCAGTAGTACAGGGATAACATTTAACTATGGCTACACCTTC. The full variable domain, with the rest looked up from reference TRBV19 and TRBJ1-2, is DGGITQSPKYLFRKEGQNVTLSCEQNLNHDAMYWYRQDPGQGLRLIYYSQIVNDFQKGDIAEGYSVSREKKESFPLTVTSAQKNPTAFYLCASSTGITFNYGYTFGSGTRLTVV.

The rearrangement links TRBV28 to TRBJ2-2, with TRBD2 matching 7 bases. Germline CDR1 MDHEN, CDR2 SYDVKM. The V and J ends lost 2 bases and 3 bases, in that order; junction bases with no gene match: 6. This CDR3 has 16 amino acids. Here the CDR3 reads CASSLGASGYTGELFF. CDR3 in DNA: TGTGCCAGCAGTTTAGGGGCTAGCGGCTACACCGGGGAGCTGTTTTTT.

This chain uses TRBV18 with TRBJ2-5; D uncertain. CDR3 length equals 13 residues. Trimming stripped 2 bases from V and 2 bases from J, with 6 bases between. Germline V lookup: CDR1 KGHSH, CDR2 LQKENI. DNA for the CDR3: TGTGCCAGCTCACCAACAGCACAAGAGACCCAGTACTTC. It is translated as CASSPTAQETQYF.

The count of this clone is one. V and J are TRBV19 and TRBJ1-2, with 8 bases matching TRBD1. This CDR3 is 16 amino acids long. V dropped 7 bases and J dropped 1; count of bases not matched to a gene: 11. Germline values: CDR1 LNHDA, CDR2 SQIVND (reference sequence). The CDR3, as DNA: TGTGCCAGTACCCGTCGGGACACAGGGGGTAACTATGGCTACACCTTC. It is translated as CASTRRDTGGNYGYTF.

The V call is TRBV7-9, the J call TRBJ1-2, with 11 bases matching TRBD1. The J segment lost 11 bases and the V segment lost 3 bases, leaving 2 bases of the junction unmatched. The CDR3 sequence is 12 residues long. Germline CDR1 is SEHNR and CDR2 is FQNEAQ (reference sequence). CDR3 sequence reads: CASSFGQGAYTF. In DNA, the CDR3 is TGTGCCAGCAGCTTCGGACAGGGGGCATACACCTTC.

This clone was found once. The V gene is TRBV6-4, the J gene TRBJ1-2; D is undetermined. The CDR3 spans 14 residues. The germline V and J ends were trimmed by 2 bases and 6 bases, with 13 bases remaining between them. Germline lookup yields CDR1 MRHNA and CDR2 SNTAGT. In DNA, the CDR3 is TGTGCCAGCAGTGACAGAGGAGGGTTCGATGGCTACACCTTC. Its translation: CASSDRGGFDGYTF.

This clone was detected a few times. The V gene is TRBV2, the J gene TRBJ1-1; 7 positions match TRBD1. Trimming took 4 bases from V and 1 from J; bases not matched to a gene: 0. Germline CDR1 is SNHLY and CDR2 is FYNNEI. The CDR3 consists of 13 residues. The CDR3 bases are TGTGCCAGCAGTGGACAGGGGAACACTGAAGCTTTCTTT. Amino acids: CASSGQGNTEAFF.

In its sample, this clone was seen once. The chain combines TRBV19 with TRBJ1-1; 7 bases align to TRBD1. Germline V gene data show CDR1 as LNHDA and CDR2 as SQIVND (reference sequence). The CDR3 extends over 13 amino acids. V gave up 1 base and J gave up 10 bases; unmatched junction bases: 6. In nucleotides, the CDR3 is TGTGCCAGTAGTATAGGGACAGGTTTGGCAGCTTTCTTT. Its protein is CASSIGTGLAAFF.

The chain employs TRBV6-5 and TRBJ2-3; D gene uncertain. Germline V gene data show CDR1 as MNHEY and CDR2 as SVGAGI. This CDR3 comprises 13 residues. V was shortened by 4 bases and J by 3 bases, with 8 bases between the two germline ends. CDR3 sequence reads: CASSSGRTDTQYF. CDR3 DNA sequence: TGTGCCAGCAGTTCGGGTCGAACAGATACGCAGTATTTT.

The V and J genes are TRBV27 and TRBJ2-7; TRBD2 aligns across 7 bases. CDR3 length equals 18 residues. V was pared by 0 bases and J by 1 base, with 12 bases of the junction left unmatched. CDR1 and CDR2 (germline): MNHEY, SMNVEV (reference sequence). In DNA form, the CDR3 reads TGTGCCAGCAGTTTATCGGCCCCCGTTCCAGCGGGGTCCTACGAGCAGTACTTC. It specifies CASSLSAPVPAGSYEQYF.

The chain employs TRBV5-1 and TRBJ1-2; a weak D match, TRBD1 (6 bases). V was shortened by 0 bases and J by 6 bases, with 12 bases between the two germline ends. The CDR3 runs 14 residues. From germline, CDR1 is SGHRS and CDR2 YFSETQ. The CDR3: CASSLVAGADGYTF. The DNA of the CDR3 is TGCGCCAGCAGCTTGGTCGCGGGGGCGGATGGCTACACCTTC.

V gene TRBV5-4 combines with J gene TRBJ2-2, with TRBD1 matching 7 bases. The trim removed 4 bases at V and 5 bases at J, leaving 8 bases unmatched. This CDR3 comprises 15 residues. Germline V gene lookup returns CDR1 SGHNT and CDR2 YYREEE (reference sequence). The CDR3 DNA is TGTGCCAGCAGCGAGGGACAGCTTAGAACCGGGGAGCTGTTTTTT. Residues: CASSEGQLRTGELFF.

The V and J genes are TRBV24-1 and TRBJ2-5; D is possibly TRBD2 (5 bases). The V end lost 4 bases, the J end lost 5 bases, and 16 bases lay between the germline ends. CDR3 length: 15 residues. The V gene's germline CDR1 is KGHDR and CDR2 SFDVKD. The CDR3 reads CATSENRLAGETQYF. The CDR3 DNA sequence: TGTGCCACCAGTGAAAATAGGTTGGCGGGCGAGACCCAGTACTTC.

This chain uses TRBV10-3 with TRBJ2-5; tentative D call: TRBD2 (5 bases). The CDR3 length is 13 residues. Trimming shortened V by 7 bases and J by 3 bases, and 12 bases separated the two germline ends. CDR1 and CDR2 from the germline V gene are ENHRY and SYGVKD. The CDR3 sequence: CAIKPDFEETQYF. DNA for the CDR3: TGTGCCATCAAACCGGACTTCGAAGAGACCCAGTACTTC.

This chain joins TRBV4-1 and TRBJ1-2, with D unresolved. Germline values: CDR1 MGHRA, CDR2 YSYEKL. The CDR3 sequence is 14 residues long. Trimming pared 0 bases from V and 4 bases from J, leaving 9 bases between. The CDR3 region is CASSQDFAGYGYTF. The CDR3 nucleotides read TGCGCCAGCAGCCAAGACTTCGCAGGCTATGGCTACACCTTC.

The rearrangement links TRBV19 to TRBJ1-5; 10 positions match TRBD1. CDR1 is LNHDA and CDR2 is SQIVND in the germline V gene (reference sequence). The CDR3 extends over 16 amino acids. With V trimmed by 7 bases and J by 2 bases, 8 bases remained unmatched. The CDR3 region is CASKRDRGAGNQPQHF. The CDR3 bases are TGTGCCAGTAAGAGGGACAGGGGTGCTGGCAATCAGCCCCAGCATTTT.

CDR3 DNA: TGTGCCAGTAGTATTACGGAGGCCCGGGAGCCCCAGCATTTT. This translates into CASSITEAREPQHF. This sequence joins TRBV19 and TRBJ1-5; D is unclear. Trimming left V 3 bases short and J 8 bases short, with 14 bases between. The CDR3 sequence is 14 residues long. The germline gives CDR1 LNHDA, CDR2 SQIVND (reference sequence).